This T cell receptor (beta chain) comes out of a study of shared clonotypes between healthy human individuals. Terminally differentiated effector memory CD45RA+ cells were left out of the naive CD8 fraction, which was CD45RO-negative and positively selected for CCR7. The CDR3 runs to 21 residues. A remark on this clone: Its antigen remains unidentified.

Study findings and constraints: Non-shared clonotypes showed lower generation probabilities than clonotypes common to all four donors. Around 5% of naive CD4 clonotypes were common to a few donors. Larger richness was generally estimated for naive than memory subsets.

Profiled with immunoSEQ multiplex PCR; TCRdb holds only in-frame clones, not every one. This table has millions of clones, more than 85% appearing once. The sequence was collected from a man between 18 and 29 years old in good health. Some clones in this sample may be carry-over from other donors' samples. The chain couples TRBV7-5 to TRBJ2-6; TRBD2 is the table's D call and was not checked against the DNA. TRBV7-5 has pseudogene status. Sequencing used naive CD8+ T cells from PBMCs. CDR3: CVRSYPHRRLLALSGANVLTF. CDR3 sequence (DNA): TGTGTCAGAAGCTATCCCCACCGGAGGTTGTTGGCACTTTCTGGGGCCAACGTCCTGACTTTC.